Each of the 8 T cell receptor beta chains below was sequenced from the same sample in a study of shared clonotypes between healthy human individuals. Sequencing was performed with immunoSEQ multiplex PCR; in TCRdb, only in-frame clones are kept and a portion is missing. The table has about 600,000 clones, around three quarters seen once; the top ten hold approximately 12%. The sample comprised PBMCs. These receptors were taken from a woman aged 40 to 50 in good health. Some clones in this sample may be carry-over from other donors' samples.

Concerning this clone itself: This likely stems from a read error, as it lies one base from a far larger clone. Different DNA sequences within this sample yield the same CDR3. The V and J genes are TRBV4-2 and TRBJ2-5; no reliable D call. With the DNA end fitting TRBJ2-7 better, the J assignment may be wrong. CDR3 size: 15 residues. Germline assignment: CDR1 LGHNA and CDR2 YNFKEQ. DNA of the CDR3: TGTGCCAGCAGCCAGGAAGGAGATGTATCCTACGAGCAGTACTTC. Its translation: CASSQEGDVSYEQYF.

In its sample, this clone was seen once. This sequence joins TRBV28 and TRBJ1-2, with D perhaps matching TRBD1 (5 bases). The CDR3 runs 17 residues. Germline V gives CDR1 MDHEN, CDR2 SYDVKM. V gave up 5 bases and J gave up 3 bases, with 22 bases separating them. The CDR3 nucleotides read TGTGCCAGCAGTCGGTCCCGGGGCCCCGGAGGGGACTATGGCTACACCTTC. Amino acid sequence: CASSRSRGPGGDYGYTF.

The CDR3 protein is CASSADRAYGYTF. The CDR3, as DNA: TGTGCCAGCAGTGCGGACAGGGCCTATGGCTACACCTTC. This chain links TRBV6-5 with TRBJ1-2, with 8 bases identical to TRBD1. V lost 5 bases, J lost 4 bases, and 3 bases stayed unmatched. The CDR3 contains 13 residues. Per germline, CDR1 MNHEY and CDR2 SVGAGI.

This clone was observed a handful of times. The rearrangement uses TRBV5-1 and TRBJ1-1; 7 nucleotides match TRBD1. This CDR3 spans 14 amino acids. Trimming cost V 5 bases and J 3 bases; bases outside gene matches: 7. Germline V lookup: CDR1 SGHRS, CDR2 YFSETQ. Written as DNA, the CDR3 is TGCGCCAGCAGGTTGACAGGGTCCGACACTGAAGCTTTCTTT. Its protein product is CASRLTGSDTEAFF.

This chain links TRBV10-1 with TRBJ2-1, with TRBD2 matching 11 bases. Germline V lookup: CDR1 WNHNN, CDR2 SYGVQD (reference sequence). The CDR3 runs 15 residues. V was pared by 4 bases and J by 3 bases, with 2 bases of the junction left unmatched. The CDR3 here is CASSVAGGYYNEQFF. The CDR3 DNA sequence: TGCGCCAGCAGTGTAGCGGGAGGGTACTACAATGAGCAGTTCTTC.

Regarding this clone: The sample has other DNA sequences that encode this CDR3 too. The rearrangement uses TRBV5-1 and TRBJ1-2; 10 bases line up with TRBD1. The CDR3 consists of 13 residues. Looked up from germline, CDR1 is SGHRS and CDR2 is YFSETQ. V shed 3 bases, J shed 8 bases, and the junction held 4 bases outside the gene matches. CDR3 sequence (DNA): TGCGCCAGCAGCTCCGGACAGGGGGACGGCTACACCTTC. This codes for CASSSGQGDGYTF.

About this clone itself: The sample carries other DNA sequences with the same CDR3. This rearrangement joins TRBV18 to TRBJ2-7; TRBD2 matches at 10 bases. Germline loops: CDR1 KGHSH, CDR2 LQKENI. The CDR3 is made up of 15 amino acids. Trimming removed 3 bases from V and 1 base from J; junction bases left unmatched: 3. CDR3 region: CASSPRTSGSYEQYF. The CDR3 region has the DNA TGTGCCAGCTCACCGAGGACTAGCGGATCCTACGAGCAGTACTTC.

The chain joins TRBV28 to TRBJ2-2, with 10 nucleotides matching TRBD2. CDR1 is MDHEN and CDR2 is SYDVKM in the germline V gene. V shed 3 bases and J 1 base; nucleotides not matched to a gene: 5. The CDR3 has 17 amino acids. DNA of the CDR3: TGTGCCAGCAGTTTCCGACTAGCGGGCCTGAACACCGGGGAGCTGTTTTTT. It yields the protein CASSFRLAGLNTGELFF. The full variable domain, with the rest looked up from reference TRBV28 and TRBJ2-2, is DVKVTQSSRYLVKRTGEKVFLECVQDMDHENMFWYRQDPGLGLRLIYFSYDVKMKEKGDIPEGYSVSREKKERFSLILESASTNQTSMYLCASSFRLAGLNTGELFFGEGSRLTVL.